This TCR beta chain was sequenced during a study of response to subunit inactivated influenza vaccine. Overall study results and limits: After each seasonal influenza vaccination, few new T cells are recruited, the authors suggested.

The germline gives CDR1 SGHRS, CDR2 YFSETQ. Germline trimming cut 4 bases from V and 1 base from J; bases unmatched to any gene: 10. CDR3 size: 16 residues. In its sample, this clonotype was seen many times. Antigen specificity is unknown. TCRdb independently ran MiXCR on the RT-PCR reads; one entry per CDR3 protein. Of about 580,000 distinct CDR3 sequences in the sample, about 14% were seen once. This specimen consisted of PBMCs from blood, obtained 11 to 12 days after vaccination. This chain links TRBV5-1 with TRBJ1-2; 7 bases are shared with TRBD1. This clonotype was sampled from a man aged 50-60 years who received an inactivated influenza vaccine. The CDR3 reads CASSPGTASLNYGYTF. The DNA for the CDR3 is TGCGCCAGCAGCCCGGGGACAGCTTCGCTTAACTATGGCTACACCTTC.